The T cell receptor (beta chain) under discussion was sequenced for a study of blood T cell repertoires in COVID-19. Study information: COVID-19 samples from acute and convalescent phases originated in the United States, Italy and Spain. T cells, B-cell-depleted T cells, or PBMCs supplied cDNA or gDNA.

Here immunoSEQ multiplex PCR was the method, and the copy in TCRdb shows in-frame clones only, minus some. The sample includes approximately 350,000 clones, around 88% of them seen just once. From germline, CDR1 is SGHAT and CDR2 FQNNGV. The CDR3 has 15 residues. Trimming stripped 3 bases from V and 4 bases from J, with 12 bases between. V usage is TRBV11-2 and J usage is TRBJ1-4; the D gene is possibly TRBD1 (5 bases). The TCR comes from a man aged 30 to 39 with active or convalescent COVID-19. Sequencing was performed on peripheral blood. The CDR3 DNA sequence: TGTGCCAGCAGCTTTAGGGGACTCGGTAATGAAAAACTGTTTTTT. Protein product: CASSFRGLGNEKLFF.